Included here is one T cell receptor beta chain sequence, with context. The data were obtained in a study of T cells in Graves' hyperthyroidism and ophthalmopathy. Germline V lookup: CDR1 SNHLY, CDR2 FYNNEI. Trimming took off 6 bases at V and 8 bases at J, with 10 bases between the two ends. CDR3 length equals 12 residues. RNA transcripts served as the template for amplifying TCR beta CDR3 regions. RT-PCR in the first round (using the HTBI primer set) targeted the TCR CDR3. TCRdb independently ran MiXCR on the multiplex PCR reads; one entry per CDR3 protein. The table lists just over 550,000 distinct CDR3 sequences, 40% to 55% of them singletons.

This sequence was found in a woman aged 18-30 years with Graves' hyperthyroidism. The sequenced material came from peripheral blood or thyroid tissue (not recorded which). The chain recombines TRBV2 with TRBJ1-4; D not resolved. CDR3 amino acids: CASRKLKEKLFF. As DNA, the CDR3 is TGTGCCAGCAGGAAATTGAAGGAAAAACTGTTTTTT.